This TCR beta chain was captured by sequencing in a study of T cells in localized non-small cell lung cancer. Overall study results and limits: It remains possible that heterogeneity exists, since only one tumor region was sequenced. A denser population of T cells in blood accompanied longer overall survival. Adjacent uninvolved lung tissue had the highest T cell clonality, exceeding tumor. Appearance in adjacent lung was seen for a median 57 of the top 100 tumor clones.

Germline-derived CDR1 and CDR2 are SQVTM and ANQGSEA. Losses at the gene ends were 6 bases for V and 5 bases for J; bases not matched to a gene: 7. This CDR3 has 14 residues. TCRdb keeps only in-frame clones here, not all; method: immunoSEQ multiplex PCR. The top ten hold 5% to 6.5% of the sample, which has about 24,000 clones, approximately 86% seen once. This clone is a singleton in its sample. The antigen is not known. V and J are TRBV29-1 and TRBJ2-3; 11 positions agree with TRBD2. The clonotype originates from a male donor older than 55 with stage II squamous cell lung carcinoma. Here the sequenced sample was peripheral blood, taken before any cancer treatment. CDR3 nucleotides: TGCAGCGTGGTCCTAGCGGGAGGAGGAGATACGCAGTATTTT. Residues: CSVVLAGGGDTQYF.